These 32 T cell receptor beta chains originate from one sample sequenced in a study of shared clonotypes between healthy human individuals. Sequencing was performed with immunoSEQ multiplex PCR; in TCRdb, only in-frame clones are kept and a portion is missing. The sample holds some 2,100,000 clones, roughly 95% seen once. The specimen was naive CD4+ T cells sorted from blood. Subset here: CD45RA+ positively selected. The receptors stem from a man between 18 and 29 years old in good health.

The chain recombines TRBV29-1 with TRBJ2-7, with 10 bases aligning to TRBD2. The length of the CDR3 is 14 residues. The germline V gene has CDR1 SQVTM and CDR2 ANQGSEA. Losses at the gene ends were 6 bases for V and 6 bases for J; bases not matched to a gene: 11. The DNA of the CDR3 is TGCAGCGTCGTAAAATCTAGCGGGAGAGGCGAGCAGTACTTC. Protein sequence: CSVVKSSGRGEQYF.

Note on this clone: The junction departs from germline at one end; a sequencing error may be responsible. The chain couples TRBV19 to TRBJ1-1; D not resolved. Looked up from germline, CDR1 is LNHDA and CDR2 is SQIVND (reference sequence). CDR3 size: 12 residues. Here the CDR3 reads CASSISAGRIVF. The CDR3 coding sequence is TGTGCCAGTAGTATTTCGGCAGGAAGGATTGTCTTT.

The J gene is TRBJ1-1, the V gene TRBV20-1, with D unresolved. The V end was cut by 4 bases, the J end by 4 bases, with 7 bases between. The CDR3 has 11 amino acids. Germline V CDR1 and CDR2: DFQATT, SNEGSKA (reference sequence). CDR3 loop: CSATRATEAFF. CDR3 DNA sequence: TGCAGTGCTACAAGGGCCACTGAAGCTTTCTTT.

CDR3 region: CAGGTGLAGGTQYF. CDR3 nucleotide sequence: TGTGCCGGGGGCACGGGACTAGCGGGTGGGACCCAGTACTTC. V and J are TRBV5-4 and TRBJ2-5, with 12 nucleotides matching TRBD2. Losses at the gene ends were 10 bases for V and 7 bases for J; bases not matched to a gene: 11. CDR1 and CDR2 from the germline V gene are SGHNT and YYREEE (reference sequence). The CDR3 contains 14 residues.

The chain carries TRBV4-3 and TRBJ1-1; D possibly corresponds to TRBD1 (6 bases). CDR3 length: 15 residues. Germline V gives CDR1 LGHNA, CDR2 YSLEER. V was cut by 4 bases and J by 6 bases, with 18 bases left in between. This chain's CDR3 is CASSRHTRTAAEAFF. The CDR3 nucleotides are TGCGCCAGCAGCCGCCACACCAGGACAGCCGCTGAAGCTTTCTTT.

The chain links TRBV2 to TRBJ1-3; unclear D gene. Germline lookup yields CDR1 SNHLY and CDR2 FYNNEI. The CDR3 sequence is 16 residues long. V was pared by 6 bases and J by 0 bases, with 15 bases between. In DNA form, the CDR3 reads TGTGCCAGCAGGGGAACAGACGGTAGCTCTGGAAACACCATATATTTT. Its protein is CASRGTDGSSGNTIYF.

The chain recombines TRBV19 with TRBJ1-5, with TRBD1 matching over 8 bases. The germline CDR1 and CDR2 sequences are LNHDA and SQIVND (reference sequence). CDR3 length: 14 amino acids. After removal of 10 bases from V and 2 bases from J, the junction contained 7 bases not matched to a gene. CDR3 in DNA: TGTGCCACCACGGGACAGGAGGGCAATCAGCCCCAGCATTTT. The encoded protein is CATTGQEGNQPQHF. Using reference TRBV19 and TRBJ1-5 for the parts outside the CDR3, the full variable domain is DGGITQSPKYLFRKEGQNVTLSCEQNLNHDAMYWYRQDPGQGLRLIYYSQIVNDFQKGDIAEGYSVSREKKESFPLTVTSAQKNPTAFYLCATTGQEGNQPQHFGDGTRLSIL.

The chain carries TRBV10-1 and TRBJ1-3, with 8 positions matching TRBD1. The CDR3 extends over 14 amino acids. With V trimmed by 6 bases and J by 3 bases, 4 bases remained unmatched. The germline CDR1 and CDR2 sequences are WNHNN and SYGVQD (reference sequence). The DNA for the CDR3 is TGCGCCAGCAGCCCGGGACAGGTTGGAAACACCATATATTTT. Its translation: CASSPGQVGNTIYF.

J is TRBJ1-4 and V is TRBV6-1; D is unresolved. Germline V gene lookup returns CDR1 MNHNS and CDR2 SASEGT. V dropped 5 bases and J dropped 10 bases, with 11 bases sitting between them. The CDR3 has 12 residues. The CDR3 reads CASSPGWGKLFF. CDR3 DNA sequence: TGTGCCAGCAGTCCCGGTTGGGGAAAACTGTTTTTT.

For this clone: The sample holds other DNA sequences that translate to the same CDR3. The V gene is TRBV18, the J gene TRBJ1-1, with 7 bases fitting TRBD1. CDR1 and CDR2 from the germline V gene are KGHSH and LQKENI. The CDR3 runs 16 residues. With V trimmed by 1 base and J by 5 bases, 10 bases remained unmatched. Written as DNA, the CDR3 is TGTGCCAGCTCACCACTCCCAGGGCAGGGGGGGACTGAAGCTTTCTTT. Protein sequence: CASSPLPGQGGTEAFF.

This sequence joins TRBV28 and TRBJ1-4; the D gene is possibly TRBD1 (5 bases). Trimming shortened V by 7 bases and J by 5 bases, and 17 bases separated the two germline ends. The V gene's germline CDR1 is MDHEN and CDR2 SYDVKM. This CDR3 has 15 residues. The DNA of the CDR3 is TGTGCCAGCAAAACCCCCACAGGAGGAAATGAAAAACTGTTTTTT. Its protein is CASKTPTGGNEKLFF.

The V and J genes are TRBV6-5 and TRBJ2-1, with 11 bases aligning to TRBD2. The CDR3 is made up of 15 amino acids. V gave up 7 bases and J gave up 8 bases; unmatched junction bases: 10. Germline CDR1 is MNHEY and CDR2 is SVGAGI. In DNA, the CDR3 is TGTGCCAGCAATCAACTAGCGGGAGTAGTACATGAGCAGTTCTTC. This codes for CASNQLAGVVHEQFF.

To note about this clone: At the DNA level, this CDR3 is encoded by other sequences in the same sample as well. V and J are TRBV9 and TRBJ2-2, with 10 bases matching TRBD2. CDR3 length: 16 residues. The germline V gene has CDR1 SGDLS and CDR2 YYNGEE. The trim removed 0 bases at V and 3 bases at J, leaving 2 bases unmatched. DNA of the CDR3: TGTGCCAGCAGCGTAGGGCTAGCGGGAGACACCGGGGAGCTGTTTTTT. Translated, it gives CASSVGLAGDTGELFF.

V and J are TRBV13 and TRBJ2-7, with 7 bases fitting TRBD2. Germline CDR1 and CDR2: PRHDT and FYEKMQ (reference sequence). This CDR3 contains 14 residues. Unmatched junction bases numbered 6, after V lost 0 bases and J lost 7 bases. The CDR3 reads CASSLGGLRAEQYF. DNA for the CDR3: TGTGCCAGCAGCTTAGGGGGACTACGAGCAGAGCAGTACTTC.

As for this clone: The identical CDR3 is also encoded by other nucleotide sequences in the sample. This chain connects TRBV6-1 to TRBJ2-2, with a possible D match to TRBD1 (6 bases). Per the germline V gene, CDR1 is MNHNS and CDR2 is SASEGT. Trimming took off 5 bases at V and 5 bases at J, with 9 bases between the two ends. The CDR3 runs 13 residues. The CDR3, as DNA: TGTGCCAGCAGTTTACAGGGAACCGGGGAGCTGTTTTTT. Translated, it gives CASSLQGTGELFF.

J is TRBJ1-1 and V is TRBV7-2; TRBD1 agrees at 7 bases. This CDR3 has 16 residues. Unmatched junction bases numbered 15, after V lost 8 bases and J lost 3 bases. The V gene's germline CDR1 is SGHTA and CDR2 FQGNSA. For the CDR3, the DNA is TGTGCCAGCCTAAGGGACAGACCCACCCCCTACACTGAAGCTTTCTTT. Protein sequence: CASLRDRPTPYTEAFF.

With regard to this clone: Other DNA sequences in this specimen translate into the identical CDR3. CDR3 loop: CASSLPGYEQYF. The CDR3 bases are TGTGCCAGCAGTTTACCAGGGTACGAGCAGTACTTC. The rearrangement uses TRBV28 and TRBJ2-7; perhaps TRBD1 as D (5 bases). The V gene's germline CDR1 is MDHEN and CDR2 SYDVKM. Deletions cut 2 bases from V and 4 bases from J, with 6 bases between. The CDR3 sequence is 12 residues long.

The chain combines TRBV29-1 with TRBJ1-1, with no clear D. This CDR3 is 13 amino acids long. V was trimmed by 7 bases and J by 0 bases, leaving 12 bases between them. Germline V lookup: CDR1 SQVTM, CDR2 ANQGSEA. CDR3 sequence (DNA): TGCAGCGCTTCGAGATGGATGAACACTGAAGCTTTCTTT. As protein: CSASRWMNTEAFF.

The chain joins TRBV5-1 to TRBJ1-1; weak D call: TRBD1 (5 bases). The V gene's germline CDR1 is SGHRS and CDR2 YFSETQ. The CDR3 extends over 13 amino acids. V was clipped by 7 bases and J by 0 bases, with 10 bases between them. Written as DNA, the CDR3 is TGCGCCAGCTTCGACAGTCTGAACACTGAAGCTTTCTTT. It codes for CASFDSLNTEAFF.

The chain links TRBV30 to TRBJ1-5; a weak D match, TRBD1 (6 bases). The CDR3 is 13 residues long. The V end was cut by 3 bases, the J end by 6 bases, with 12 bases between. CDR1 and CDR2 from the germline V gene are GTSNPN and SVGIG (reference sequence). This CDR3 is CAWSSGQIQPQHF. The DNA of the CDR3 is TGTGCCTGGAGCTCCGGACAGATTCAGCCCCAGCATTTT.

This clone was observed a single time. The genes are TRBV9 and TRBJ2-5; D gene unclear. The CDR3 contains 14 residues. Per the germline V gene, CDR1 is SGDLS and CDR2 is YYNGEE. Trimming left V 4 bases short and J 4 bases short, with 14 bases between. In DNA form, the CDR3 reads TGTGCCAGCAGCCCGCTAGTAAATCGAGAGACCCAGTACTTC. This translates into CASSPLVNRETQYF. The full variable domain, completed using reference TRBV9 and TRBJ2-5, is DSGVTQTPKHLITATGQRVTLRCSPRSGDLSVYWYQQSLDQGLQFLIQYYNGEERAKGNILERFSAQQFPDLHSELNLSSLELGDSALYFCASSPLVNRETQYFGPGTRLLVL.

This chain joins TRBV27 and TRBJ2-7; 7 nucleotides agree with TRBD1. The CDR3 runs to 14 residues. Trimming took 4 bases from V and 7 from J; bases not matched to a gene: 10. Germline V lookup: CDR1 MNHEY, CDR2 SMNVEV (reference sequence). The CDR3 reads CASSSDREGVEQYF. The CDR3 nucleotides are TGTGCCAGCAGTTCCGACAGGGAAGGGGTAGAGCAGTACTTC.

The CDR3 region is CASSLGATMSTDTQYF. CDR3 DNA: TGCGCCAGCAGCTTGGGCGCAACCATGAGCACAGATACGCAGTATTTT. The V and J genes are TRBV5-1 and TRBJ2-3; no definite D call. With 0 bases removed from V and 0 bases from J, the gap between germline ends came to 11 bases. CDR3 size: 16 residues. In germline, CDR1 is SGHRS, CDR2 YFSETQ.

The CDR3 DNA reads as TGTGCCAGCAGCCGGGCAGGTGAGACCCAGTACTTC. Translation gives CASSRAGETQYF. This chain connects TRBV9 to TRBJ2-5; D not resolved. Germline CDR1 is SGDLS and CDR2 is YYNGEE. Between the trimmed V and J ends, which lost 4 bases and 5 bases, there was a span of 9 bases. This CDR3 is built from 12 residues.

The chain uses TRBV9 and TRBJ2-1, with 8 positions matching TRBD1. The V segment lost 4 bases and the J segment 0 bases; nucleotides outside the gene matches: 3. Germline loops: CDR1 SGDLS, CDR2 YYNGEE. The CDR3 has 15 residues. The CDR3 DNA sequence: TGTGCCAGCAGCCTGGACAGGGCCTCCTACAATGAGCAGTTCTTC. Translation gives CASSLDRASYNEQFF.

This chain joins TRBV2 and TRBJ1-6; D remains ambiguous. CDR3 length: 13 amino acids. Deletions cut 7 bases from V and 10 bases from J, with 14 bases between. CDR1 is SNHLY, CDR2 FYNNEI, per germline. The CDR3 coding sequence is TGTGCCAGCAAACCCGGGCGGAAATCACCCCTCCACTTT. Its protein product is CASKPGRKSPLHF.

The gene calls are TRBV9 and TRBJ1-5; 7 positions agree with TRBD1. CDR1 and CDR2 from the germline V gene are SGDLS and YYNGEE. J was trimmed by 4 bases and V by 0 bases; bases with no gene match: 4. This CDR3 contains 15 residues. The CDR3 region is CASSVGDSINQPQHF. In nucleotides, the CDR3 is TGTGCCAGCAGCGTAGGGGACAGTATAAATCAGCCCCAGCATTTT.

The rearrangement links TRBV18 to TRBJ1-5; TRBD1 might be the D (6 bases). Germline loops: CDR1 KGHSH, CDR2 LQKENI. V lost 2 bases to trimming and J lost 5 bases, with 16 bases between them. The CDR3 has 16 amino acids. CDR3 sequence (DNA): TGTGCCAGCTCACCAACAGGGAGGCAGGGCCATCAGCCCCAGCATTTT. Protein: CASSPTGRQGHQPQHF. The whole variable domain, filled in from reference TRBV18 and TRBJ1-5, reads NAGVMQNPRHLVRRRGQEARLRCSPMKGHSHVYWYRQLPEEGLKFMVYLQKENIIDESGMPKERFSAEFPKEGPSILRIQQVVRGDSAAYFCASSPTGRQGHQPQHFGDGTRLSIL.

V gene TRBV19 combines with J gene TRBJ1-1, with a tentative D call TRBD1 (6 bases). From germline, CDR1 is LNHDA and CDR2 SQIVND (reference sequence). V was clipped by 4 bases and J by 1 base, with 10 bases between them. CDR3 length: 14 amino acids. The CDR3 spells CASSKGQKNTEAFF. The CDR3, as DNA: TGTGCCAGTAGTAAGGGACAAAAGAACACTGAAGCTTTCTTT.

The chain is built from TRBV6-1 and TRBJ2-7; D is possibly TRBD1 (6 bases). The CDR3 totals 14 residues. Trimming cost V 5 bases and J 3 bases, with 14 bases left between them. Looked up from germline, CDR1 is MNHNS and CDR2 is SASEGT. Here the CDR3 reads CASSSTGTIYEQYF. CDR3 coding DNA: TGTGCCAGCAGTTCAACCGGGACAATCTACGAGCAGTACTTC.

J is TRBJ1-2 and V is TRBV6-1; D is perhaps TRBD1 (6 bases). CDR1 and CDR2 (germline): MNHNS, SASEGT. The CDR3 has 11 amino acids. V dropped 8 bases and J dropped 3 bases, with 7 bases sitting between them. The CDR3 sequence is CASGGHYGYTF. CDR3 coding DNA: TGTGCCAGCGGGGGGCACTATGGCTACACCTTC.

The chain couples TRBV27 to TRBJ1-6, with TRBD1 matching 8 bases. The V segment lost 2 bases and the J segment 10 bases; nucleotides outside the gene matches: 7. Germline values: CDR1 MNHEY, CDR2 SMNVEV (reference sequence). CDR3 length: 15 amino acids. The CDR3 reads CASSLGQGQRSPLHF. DNA for the CDR3: TGTGCCAGCAGTTTAGGACAGGGTCAGCGGTCACCCCTCCACTTT.